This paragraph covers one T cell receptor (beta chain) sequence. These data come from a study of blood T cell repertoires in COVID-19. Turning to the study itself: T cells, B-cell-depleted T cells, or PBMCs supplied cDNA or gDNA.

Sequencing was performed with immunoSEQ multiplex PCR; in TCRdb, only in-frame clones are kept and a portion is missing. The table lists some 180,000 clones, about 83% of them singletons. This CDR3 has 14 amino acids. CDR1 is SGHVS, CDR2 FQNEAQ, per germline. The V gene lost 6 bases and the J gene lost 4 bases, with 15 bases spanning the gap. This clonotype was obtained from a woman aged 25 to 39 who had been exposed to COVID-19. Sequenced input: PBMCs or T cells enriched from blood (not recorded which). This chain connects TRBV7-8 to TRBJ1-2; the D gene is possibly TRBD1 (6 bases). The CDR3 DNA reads TGTGCCAGCAGACAGACGGGGACAAGCTATGGCTACACCTTC. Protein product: CASRQTGTSYGYTF.